This is a list of T cell receptor beta chains from one sample in a study of tumor and adjacent non-tumor tissue in lung cancer. Each CDR3 protein gets one entry after TCRdb re-called the multiplex PCR reads with MiXCR. The profile shows under 250,000 distinct CDR3 sequences, about two thirds of them singletons. Sequencing was carried out using lung tumor tissue. These receptors were taken from a man aged 55 to 69 with non-small cell lung cancer. Each CDR3 is given with its conserved first and last residue. A D gene is named only where the DNA matches it firmly. The size entry is marked missing in some rows and otherwise reads once, few, many or a size class.

-	TRBD1	TRBV5-1	TRBJ2-3	TGCGCCAGCAGCTTCCAGGGGGCGCCGGCAGATACGCAGTATTTT	CASSFQGAPADTQYF
-	-	TRBV11-3	TRBJ2-3	TGTGCCAGCTCTCGTGCTAGGGCGGAAGCGCAATATTTT	CASSRARAEAQYF
once	TRBD2	TRBV6-1	TRBJ2-1	TGTGCCAGCACCATTATAGCGGGCCCCGGGCGTGAGCAGTTCTTC	CASTIIAGPGREQFF
-	TRBD1	TRBV13	TRBJ2-7	TGTGCCAGCAGCGTGACAGGGGGAGGCGCCTACGAGCTGTACTTC	CASSVTGGGAYELYF
-	TRBD2	TRBV20-1	TRBJ2-5	TGCAATGCTAGAGATTACCGACTAGCGGGAGGGCCGGAGACCCAGTACTTC	CNARDYRLAGGPETQYF
many	-	TRBV6-5	TRBJ2-7	TGTGCCAGCACCAAGACTAGGGATTCCGGGGAGCAGTACTTC	CASTKTRDSGEQYF
-	-	TRBV5-1	TRBJ2-7	TGCGCCAGCAGCCCCAGAAACAGGGTATACGAGCAGTACTTC	CASSPRNRVYEQYF
-	-	TRBV6-5	TRBJ2-5	TGTGCCAGCAGGTCGGGGGACCAAGAGACTCAGTACTTC	CASRSGDQETQYF
many	TRBD1	TRBV29-1	TRBJ1-2	TGCAGCGTCGTAAAAATCGGACAGGCAGGCTATGGCTACACCTTC	CSVVKIGQAGYGYTF
-	-	TRBV6-1	TRBJ1-1	TGTGTCAGCTGGTCAGGACATCTAAACACTGAAGCTTTCTTT	CVSWSGHLNTEAFF
-	-	TRBV5-6	TRBJ1-2	TGTGCCAGCAGCTTGGTGGCTCTCGATTTCTATGGCTACACCTTC	CASSLVALDFYGYTF
many	-	TRBV6-5	TRBJ2-5	TGTGCCAGCAGTTACTCGAGTATGGGGGAGACCCAGTACTTC	CASSYSSMGETQYF
-	TRBD1	TRBV4-2	TRBJ2-7	TGTGCCAGCAGCCAAGTGGGGGGACAGGGAACATACGAACAGTACTTC	CASSQVGGQGTYEQYF
-	TRBD1	TRBV11-2	TRBJ2-6	TGTGCCAGCAGCTTAAGGGGACAGGGCGAATCTGGGGCCAACGTCATGACTTTC	CASSLRGQGESGANVMTF
-	-	TRBV11-2	TRBJ2-1	TGTGCCAGCAGCTTAGACCATGAGTTATGCAATGAGCAGTTCTTC	CASSLDHELCNEQFF
-	TRBD2	TRBV5-1	TRBJ2-2	TGCGCTAGCAGCTCGAGACTAGCGGGAGAGGCCGGGGAGCTGTTTTTT	CASSSRLAGEAGELFF
-	TRBD2	TRBV6-5	TRBJ2-5	TGTGCCAGCAGTCGCGGACTAGTGCACCAAGAGACCCAGTACTTC	CASSRGLVHQETQYF
-	-	TRBV4-3	TRBJ2-3	TGCGGCAGCACCCAAGACCCTGGGGGTACGCAGTATTTT	CGSTQDPGGTQYF
-	-	TRBV20-1	TRBJ2-6	TGCAGTGCTAGAGATTTGGGCTATGGGGCCAACGTCCTGACTTTC	CSARDLGYGANVLTF
many	TRBD1	TRBV29-1	TRBJ2-3	TGCAGCGTTGGTCGACAGGGGAGCACAGATACGCAGTATTTT	CSVGRQGSTDTQYF
-	TRBD1	TRBV7-9	TRBJ1-2	TGTGCCAGCAGCTTAGAGCAGGGGGTCGGGTATGGCCACATCTTC	CASSLEQGVGYGHIF
-	-	TRBV30	TRBJ2-1	TGTGCCTGGAGTGTACTGCATGGTCGAGGCTACAATAAGCAGTTCTTC	CAWSVLHGRGYNKQFF
-	-	TRBV5-1	TRBJ1-6	TGCGCCAGCCGGGAGGGGGGTGATCCACCCCTCCACTTT	CASREGGDPPLHF
few	TRBD1	TRBV7-8	TRBJ2-2	TGTACCAGCAGCTTAGTAATAGGGGGCTTTACCGGGGAGCTGTTTTTT	CTSSLVIGGFTGELFF